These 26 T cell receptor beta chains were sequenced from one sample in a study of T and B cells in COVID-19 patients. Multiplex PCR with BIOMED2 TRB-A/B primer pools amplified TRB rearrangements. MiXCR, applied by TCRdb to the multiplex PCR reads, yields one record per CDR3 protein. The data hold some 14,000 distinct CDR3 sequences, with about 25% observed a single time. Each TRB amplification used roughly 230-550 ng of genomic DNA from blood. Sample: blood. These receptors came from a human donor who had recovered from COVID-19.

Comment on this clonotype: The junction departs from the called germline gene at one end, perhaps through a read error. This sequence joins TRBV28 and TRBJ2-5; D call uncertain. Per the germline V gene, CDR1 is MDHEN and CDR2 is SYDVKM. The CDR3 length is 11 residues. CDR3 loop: CASSQEETQYF. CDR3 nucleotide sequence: TGTGCTAGCAGCCAGGAAGAGACCCAGTACTTC. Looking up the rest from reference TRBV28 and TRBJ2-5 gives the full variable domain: DVKVTQSSRYLVKRTGEKVFLECVQDMDHENMFWYRQDPGLGLRLIYFSYDVKMKEKGDIPEGYSVSREKKERFSLILESASTNQTSMYLCASSQEETQYFGPGTRLLVL.

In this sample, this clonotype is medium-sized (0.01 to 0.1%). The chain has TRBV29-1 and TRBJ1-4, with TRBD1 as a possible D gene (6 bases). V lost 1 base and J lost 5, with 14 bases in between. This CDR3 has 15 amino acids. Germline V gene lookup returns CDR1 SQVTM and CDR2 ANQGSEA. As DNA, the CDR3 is TGCAGCGTTGAAGTTTGGACAGAAGCCAATGAAAAACTGTTTTTT. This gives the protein CSVEVWTEANEKLFF.

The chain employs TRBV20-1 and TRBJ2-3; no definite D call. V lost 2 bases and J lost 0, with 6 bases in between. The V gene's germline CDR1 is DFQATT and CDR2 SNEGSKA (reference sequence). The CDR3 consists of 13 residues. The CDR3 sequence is CSARSPSTDTQYF. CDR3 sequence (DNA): TGCAGTGCTAGATCACCTAGCACAGATACGCAGTATTTT.

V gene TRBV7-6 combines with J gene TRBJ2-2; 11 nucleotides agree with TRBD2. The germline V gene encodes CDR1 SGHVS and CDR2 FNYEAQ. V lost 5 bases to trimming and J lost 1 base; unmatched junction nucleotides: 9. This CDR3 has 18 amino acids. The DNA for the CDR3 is TGTGCCAGCAGCCCGGGACTAGCGGTAATTGAGAACACCGGGGAGCTGTTTTTT. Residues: CASSPGLAVIENTGELFF.

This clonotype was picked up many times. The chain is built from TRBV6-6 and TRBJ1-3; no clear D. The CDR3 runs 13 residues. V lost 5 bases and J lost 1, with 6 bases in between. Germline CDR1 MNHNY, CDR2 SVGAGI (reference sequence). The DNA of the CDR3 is TGTGCCAGCAGTACGAGTTCTGGAAACACCATATATTTT. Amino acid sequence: CASSTSSGNTIYF.

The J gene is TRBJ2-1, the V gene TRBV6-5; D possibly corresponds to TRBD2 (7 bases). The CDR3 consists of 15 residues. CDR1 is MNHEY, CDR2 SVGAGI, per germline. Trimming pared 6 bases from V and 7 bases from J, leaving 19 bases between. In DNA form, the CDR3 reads TGTGCCAGCAGCTTAGAGGGGGGGGGACCTAATGAGCAGTTCTTC. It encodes CASSLEGGGPNEQFF.

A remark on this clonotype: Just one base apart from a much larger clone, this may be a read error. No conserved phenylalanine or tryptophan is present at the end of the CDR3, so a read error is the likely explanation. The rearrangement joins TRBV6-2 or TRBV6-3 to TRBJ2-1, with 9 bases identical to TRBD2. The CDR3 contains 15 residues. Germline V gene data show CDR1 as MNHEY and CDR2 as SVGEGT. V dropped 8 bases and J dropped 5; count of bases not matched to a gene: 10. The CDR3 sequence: CASYRWLAGNNEQFL. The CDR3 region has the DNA TGTGCCAGCTACCGCTGGCTAGCGGGGAACAATGAGCAGTTCTTG.

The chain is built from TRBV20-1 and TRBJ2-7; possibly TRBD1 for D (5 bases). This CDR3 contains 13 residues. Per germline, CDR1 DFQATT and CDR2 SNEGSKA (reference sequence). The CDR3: CSLRQLPKYEQYF. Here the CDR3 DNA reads TGCAGCCTACGACAGCTCCCTAAATACGAGCAGTACTTC.

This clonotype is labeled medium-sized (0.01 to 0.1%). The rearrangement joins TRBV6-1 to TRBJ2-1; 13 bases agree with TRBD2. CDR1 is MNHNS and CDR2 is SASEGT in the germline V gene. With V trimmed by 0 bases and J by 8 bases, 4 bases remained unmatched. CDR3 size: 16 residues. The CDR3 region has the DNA TGTGCCAGCAGTGAAGCACTAGCGGGAGGGCCGGATGAGCAGTTCTTC. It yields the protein CASSEALAGGPDEQFF.

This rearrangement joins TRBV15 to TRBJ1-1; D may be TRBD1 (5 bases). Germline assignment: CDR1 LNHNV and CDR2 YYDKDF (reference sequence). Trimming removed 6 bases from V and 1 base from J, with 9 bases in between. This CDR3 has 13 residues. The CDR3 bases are TGTGCCACCAGATATAGGGGGAACACTGAAGCTTTCTTT. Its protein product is CATRYRGNTEAFF.

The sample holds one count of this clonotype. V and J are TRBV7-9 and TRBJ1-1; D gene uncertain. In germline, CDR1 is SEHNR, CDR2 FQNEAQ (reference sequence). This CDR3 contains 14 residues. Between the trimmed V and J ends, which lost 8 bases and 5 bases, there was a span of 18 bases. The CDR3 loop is CASLTPGERTEAFF. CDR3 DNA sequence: TGTGCCAGCCTCACGCCCGGGGAGCGGACTGAAGCTTTCTTT. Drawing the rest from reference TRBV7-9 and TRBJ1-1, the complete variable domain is DTGVSQNPRHKITKRGQNVTFRCDPISEHNRLYWYRQTLGQGPEFLTYFQNEAQLEKSRLLSDRFSAERPKGSFSTLEIQRTEQGDSAMYLCASLTPGERTEAFFGQGTRLTVV.

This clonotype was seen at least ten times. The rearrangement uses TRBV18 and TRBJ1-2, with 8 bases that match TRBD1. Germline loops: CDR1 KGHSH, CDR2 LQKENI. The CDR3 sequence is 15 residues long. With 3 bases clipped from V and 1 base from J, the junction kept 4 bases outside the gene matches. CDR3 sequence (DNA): TGTGCCAGCTCACCTAGGGACAGGCATAACTATGGCTACACCTTC. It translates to CASSPRDRHNYGYTF.

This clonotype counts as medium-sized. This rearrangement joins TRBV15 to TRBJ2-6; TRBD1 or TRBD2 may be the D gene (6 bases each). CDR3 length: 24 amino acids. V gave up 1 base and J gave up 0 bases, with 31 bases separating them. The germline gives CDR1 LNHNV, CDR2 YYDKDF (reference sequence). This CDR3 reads CATSRVWGAQKGGTPSSGANVLTF. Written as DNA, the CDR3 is TGTGCCACCAGCAGAGTTTGGGGGGCCCAAAAGGGCGGGACACCCAGCTCTGGGGCCAACGTCCTGACTTTC.

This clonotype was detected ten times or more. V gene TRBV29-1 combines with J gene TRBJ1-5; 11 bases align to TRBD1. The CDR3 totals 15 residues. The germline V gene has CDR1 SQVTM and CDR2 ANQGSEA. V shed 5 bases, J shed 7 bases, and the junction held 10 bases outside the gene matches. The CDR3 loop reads CSVKLGQGAKQPQHF. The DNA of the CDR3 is TGCAGCGTTAAGCTCGGACAGGGGGCGAAACAGCCCCAGCATTTT.

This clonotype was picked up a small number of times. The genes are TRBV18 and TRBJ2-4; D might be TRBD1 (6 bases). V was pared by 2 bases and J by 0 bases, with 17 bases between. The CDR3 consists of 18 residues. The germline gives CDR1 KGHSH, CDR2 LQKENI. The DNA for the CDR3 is TGTGCCAGCTCACCATTTGAGGACAGTCGATCAGCCAAAAACATTCAGTACTTC. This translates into CASSPFEDSRSAKNIQYF.

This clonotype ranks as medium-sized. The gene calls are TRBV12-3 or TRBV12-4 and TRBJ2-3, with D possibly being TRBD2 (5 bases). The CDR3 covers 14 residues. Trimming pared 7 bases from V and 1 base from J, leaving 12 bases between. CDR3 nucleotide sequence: TGTGCCAGCACCCCCTTGCGGGGCACAGATACGCAGTATTTT. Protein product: CASTPLRGTDTQYF.

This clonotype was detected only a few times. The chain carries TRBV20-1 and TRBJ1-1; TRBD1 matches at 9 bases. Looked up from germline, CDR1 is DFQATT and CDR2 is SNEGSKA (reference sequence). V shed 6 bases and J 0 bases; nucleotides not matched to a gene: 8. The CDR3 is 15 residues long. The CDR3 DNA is TGCAGTGCCGGACAGGGGATGAATGTGAACACTGAAGCTTTCTTT. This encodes CSAGQGMNVNTEAFF.

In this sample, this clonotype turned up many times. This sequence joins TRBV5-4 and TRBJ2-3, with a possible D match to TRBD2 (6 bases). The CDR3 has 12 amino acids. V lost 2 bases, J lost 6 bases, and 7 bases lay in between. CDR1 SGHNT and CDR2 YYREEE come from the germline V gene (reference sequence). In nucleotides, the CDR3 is TGTGCCAGCAGCTTTGGGGGGGATACGCAGTATTTT. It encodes CASSFGGDTQYF.

This chain's CDR3 is CATSRTVLTSGSSEQFF. The CDR3 bases are TGTGCCACCAGCAGGACCGTATTAACTAGCGGGAGCAGTGAGCAGTTCTTC. This chain joins TRBV15 and TRBJ2-1, with 11 bases that match TRBD2. Per the germline V gene, CDR1 is LNHNV and CDR2 is YYDKDF (reference sequence). V shed 3 bases, J shed 9 bases, and the junction held 13 bases outside the gene matches. There are 17 residues in the CDR3.

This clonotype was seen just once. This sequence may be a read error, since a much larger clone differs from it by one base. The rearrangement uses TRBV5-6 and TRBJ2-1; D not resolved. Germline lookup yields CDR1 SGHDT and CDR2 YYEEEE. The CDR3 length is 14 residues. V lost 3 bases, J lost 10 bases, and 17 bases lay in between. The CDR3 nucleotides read TGTGCCAGCAGCTGGGGTGTGAGAGAACGGGAGCAGTTCTTC. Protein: CASSWGVREREQFF.

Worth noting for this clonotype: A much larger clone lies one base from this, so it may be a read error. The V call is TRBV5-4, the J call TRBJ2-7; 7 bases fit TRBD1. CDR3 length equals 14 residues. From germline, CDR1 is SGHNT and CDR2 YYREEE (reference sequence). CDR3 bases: TGTGCCAGCAGCCCCGGACAGGATCCATACGATCAGTACTTC. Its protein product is CASSPGQDPYDQYF. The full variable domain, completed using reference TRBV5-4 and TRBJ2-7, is ETGVTQSPTHLIKTRGQQVTLRCSSQSGHNTVSWYQQALGQGPQFIFQYYREEENGRGNFPPRFSGLQFPNYSSELNVNALELDDSALYLCASSPGQDPYDQYFGPGTRLTVT.

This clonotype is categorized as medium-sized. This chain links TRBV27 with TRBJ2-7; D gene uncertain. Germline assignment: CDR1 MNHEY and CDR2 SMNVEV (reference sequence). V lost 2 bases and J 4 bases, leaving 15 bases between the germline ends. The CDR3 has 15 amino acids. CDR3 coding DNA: TGTGCCAGCAGTTTACGGAAAGGACGGATTTACGAGCAGTACTTC. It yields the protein CASSLRKGRIYEQYF.

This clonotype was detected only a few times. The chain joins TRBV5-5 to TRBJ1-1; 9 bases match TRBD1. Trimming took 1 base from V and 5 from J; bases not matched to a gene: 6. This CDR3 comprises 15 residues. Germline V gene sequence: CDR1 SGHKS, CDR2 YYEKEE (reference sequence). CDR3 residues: CASSLRQGDVTEAFF. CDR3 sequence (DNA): TGTGCCAGCAGCTTGAGACAGGGGGACGTAACTGAAGCTTTCTTT. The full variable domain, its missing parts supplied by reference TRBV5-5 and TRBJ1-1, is DAGVTQSPTHLIKTRGQQVTLRCSPISGHKSVSWYQQVLGQGPQFIFQYYEKEERGRGNFPDRFSARQFPNYSSELNVNALLLGDSALYLCASSLRQGDVTEAFFGQGTRLTVV.

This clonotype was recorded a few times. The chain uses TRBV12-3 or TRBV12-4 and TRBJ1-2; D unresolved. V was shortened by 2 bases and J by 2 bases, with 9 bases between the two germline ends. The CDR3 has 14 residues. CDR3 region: CASSLTPRNYGYTF. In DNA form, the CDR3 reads TGTGCCAGCAGTTTAACCCCACGAAACTATGGCTACACCTTC.

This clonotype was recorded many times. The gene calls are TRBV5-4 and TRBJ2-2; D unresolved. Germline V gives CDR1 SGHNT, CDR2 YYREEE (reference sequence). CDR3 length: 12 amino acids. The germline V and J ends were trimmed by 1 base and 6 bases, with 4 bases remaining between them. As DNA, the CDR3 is TGTGCCAGCAGCTTGTTTGCCGGGGAGCTGTTTTTT. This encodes CASSLFAGELFF.

This CDR3 reads CASSLRGLAFEQYF. Here the CDR3 DNA reads TGTGCCAGCAGCTTGCGAGGACTAGCGTTCGAGCAGTACTTC. The rearrangement uses TRBV5-5 and TRBJ2-7, with 9 nucleotides matching TRBD2. CDR1 is SGHKS, CDR2 YYEKEE, per germline (reference sequence). CDR3 length equals 14 residues. V was pared by 1 base and J by 6 bases, with 5 bases of the junction left unmatched.